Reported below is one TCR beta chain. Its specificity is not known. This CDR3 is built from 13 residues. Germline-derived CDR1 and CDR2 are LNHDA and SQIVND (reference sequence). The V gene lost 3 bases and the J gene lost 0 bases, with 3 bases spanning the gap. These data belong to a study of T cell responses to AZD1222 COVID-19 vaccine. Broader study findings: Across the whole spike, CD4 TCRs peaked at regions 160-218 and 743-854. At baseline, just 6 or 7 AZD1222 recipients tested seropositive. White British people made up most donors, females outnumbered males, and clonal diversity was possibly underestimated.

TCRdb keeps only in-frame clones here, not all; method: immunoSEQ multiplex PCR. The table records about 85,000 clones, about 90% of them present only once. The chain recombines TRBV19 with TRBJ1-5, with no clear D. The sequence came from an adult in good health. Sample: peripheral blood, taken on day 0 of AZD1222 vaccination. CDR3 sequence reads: CASSISSNQPQHF. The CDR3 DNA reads TGTGCCAGTAGTATTTCTAGCAATCAGCCCCAGCATTTT.